Sequencing of this T cell receptor beta chain was carried out in a study of T cells in Graves' hyperthyroidism and ophthalmopathy. Amplified TCR beta CDR3 regions came from RNA transcripts. The TCR CDR3 was amplified in a first-round RT-PCR using the HTBI primer set. MiXCR was run by TCRdb on the multiplex PCR reads, yielding one entry per CDR3 protein. This table has approximately 690,000 distinct CDR3 sequences, less than 25% appearing once. With 9 bases clipped from V and 7 bases from J, the junction kept 14 bases outside the gene matches. The germline V gene has CDR1 SGHAT and CDR2 FQNNGV. The CDR3 totals 14 residues. The table lists this clonotype with many counts.

The receptor was derived from a man aged 25-45 years with Graves' ophthalmopathy. Sequencing input: blood. This chain uses TRBV11-2 with TRBJ1-1; 7 nucleotides agree with TRBD1. CDR3: CASKPGQKINEAFF. The CDR3, as DNA: TGTGCCAGTAAACCGGGACAGAAGATTAATGAAGCTTTCTTT. The full variable domain, its missing parts supplied by reference TRBV11-2 and TRBJ1-1, is EAGVAQSPRYKIIEKRQSVAFWCNPISGHATLYWYQQILGQGPKLLIQFQNNGVVDDSQLPKDRFSAERLKGVDSTLKIQPAKLEDSAVYLCASKPGQKINEAFFGQGTRLTVV.